The present entry profiles one TCR beta chain with its context. What it binds is not known. The entry originates in a study of shared clonotypes between healthy human individuals. Broader study findings: Estimated richness was generally greater in naive than memory subsets. Sequencing depth was a factor that was expected to affect clonotype sharing among donors.

In the naive CD8 group, cells lacked CD45RO and were positively selected for CCR7, so terminally differentiated effector memory CD45RA+ cells were left out. Participating donors were healthy, HIV-negative adults free of recent acute infections or vaccinations. This CDR3 has 17 residues. CDR1 and CDR2 from the germline V gene are SEHNR and FQNEAQ (reference sequence). V lost 3 bases, J lost 0 bases, and 10 bases stayed unmatched. Sequencing used immunoSEQ multiplex PCR; TCRdb keeps in-frame clones, though not all of them. The sample comprises about 2.2 million clones, about 94% of which are singletons, and more than 1.5% rests with the top ten.

The receptor was isolated from a man aged 18 to 29 in good health. Some clones in this sample may be carry-over from other donors' samples. The sample comprised naive CD8+ T cells from PBMCs. The chain uses TRBV7-9 and TRBJ1-2; TRBD1 aligns across 7 bases. This CDR3 is CASSLAGTEFTNYGYTF. As DNA, the CDR3 is TGTGCCAGCAGCTTGGCAGGGACAGAATTTACTAACTATGGCTACACCTTC. Looking up the rest from reference TRBV7-9 and TRBJ1-2 gives the full variable domain: DTGVSQNPRHKITKRGQNVTFRCDPISEHNRLYWYRQTLGQGPEFLTYFQNEAQLEKSRLLSDRFSAERPKGSFSTLEIQRTEQGDSAMYLCASSLAGTEFTNYGYTFGSGTRLTVV.